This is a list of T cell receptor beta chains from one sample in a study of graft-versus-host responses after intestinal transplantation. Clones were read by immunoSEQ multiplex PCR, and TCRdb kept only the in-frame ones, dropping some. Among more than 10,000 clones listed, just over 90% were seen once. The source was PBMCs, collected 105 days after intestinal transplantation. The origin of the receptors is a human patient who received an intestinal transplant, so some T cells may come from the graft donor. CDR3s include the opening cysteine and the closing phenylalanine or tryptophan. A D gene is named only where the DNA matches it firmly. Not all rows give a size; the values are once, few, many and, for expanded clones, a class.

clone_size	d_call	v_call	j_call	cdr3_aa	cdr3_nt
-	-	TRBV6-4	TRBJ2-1	CASSDSQGPYNEQFF	TGTGCCAGCAGTGACTCGCAGGGGCCCTACAATGAGCAGTTCTTC
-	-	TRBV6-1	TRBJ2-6	CASSEAGSGANVLTF	TGTGCCAGCAGTGAAGCGGGCTCTGGGGCCAACGTCCTGACTTTC
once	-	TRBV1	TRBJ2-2	CTSSHPTSGRVVWAGELFF	TGCACCAGCAGCCACCCTACTAGCGGGAGAGTGGTGTGGGCCGGGGAGCTGTTTTTT
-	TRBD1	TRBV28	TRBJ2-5	CASSFRTGGQETQYF	TGCGCCAGCAGTTTTCGCACAGGGGGTCAAGAGACCCAGTACTTC
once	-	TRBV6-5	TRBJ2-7	CASSYEPGYEQYF	TGTGCCAGCAGTTACGAGCCGGGTTACGAGCAGTACTTC
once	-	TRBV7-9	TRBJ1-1	CASSLPTHRLRDTEAFF	TGTGCCAGCAGCTTACCTACACACAGGCTGCGGGACACTGAAGCTTTCTTT
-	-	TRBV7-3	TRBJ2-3	CASSSGTLGDTQYF	TGTGCCAGCAGCTCCGGGACCCTCGGAGATACGCAGTATTTT
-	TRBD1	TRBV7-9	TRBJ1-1	CASRAQGLAGAFF	TGTGCCAGCAGAGCACAGGGGCTGGCGGGAGCTTTCTTT
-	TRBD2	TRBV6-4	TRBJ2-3	CASSESGGATDTQYF	TGTGCCAGCAGTGAAAGCGGGGGGGCCACAGATACGCAGTATTTT
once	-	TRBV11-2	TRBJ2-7	CASSLEIVRGYEQYF	TGTGCCAGCAGCTTAGAGATCGTGCGGGGCTACGAGCAGTACTTC
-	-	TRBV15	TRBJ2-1	CATSRDPRNEQFF	TGTGCCACCAGCAGGGACCCCCGGAATGAGCAGTTCTTC
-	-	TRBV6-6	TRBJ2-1	CASSYTTGDWGNEQFF	TGTGCCAGCAGTTACACTACGGGGGACTGGGGCAATGAGCAGTTCTTC
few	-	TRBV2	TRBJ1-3	CASRFRLGSSGNTIYF	TGTGCCAGCAGGTTCCGACTTGGGAGCTCTGGAAACACCATATATTTT
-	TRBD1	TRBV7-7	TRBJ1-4	CASSLIGTGGKANEKLFF	TGTGCCAGCAGCTTAATCGGGACAGGGGGTAAAGCTAATGAAAAACTGTTTTTT
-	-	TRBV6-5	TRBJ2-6	CASSYSTGANVLTF	TGTGCCAGCAGTTACTCCACTGGGGCCAACGTCCTGACTTTC